What follows are 7 T cell receptor beta chains derived from one specimen sequenced in a study of blood T cell repertoires in COVID-19. Generated by immunoSEQ multiplex PCR, the TCRdb table keeps only in-frame clones and is missing some. The sample lists about 250,000 clones; 85% to 90% were seen once. The specimen was PBMCs or T cells enriched from blood (not recorded which). Receptors originate from a man between 18 and 35 years old who had recovered from COVID-19.

The chain joins TRBV10-2 to TRBJ1-4; unclear D gene. The germline V gene encodes CDR1 WSHSY and CDR2 SAAADI. V lost 6 bases to trimming and J lost 5 bases, with 13 bases between them. This CDR3 is built from 14 residues. CDR3 DNA sequence: TGCGCCAGCAGCGAACTCGGGTTAAATGAAAAACTGTTTTTT. Amino acids: CASSELGLNEKLFF.

CDR3 in amino acids: CASSLLAEAGELFF. The CDR3 DNA reads TGTGCCAGCAGCTTATTAGCGGAAGCCGGGGAGCTGTTTTTT. The chain links TRBV7-2 to TRBJ2-2, with a possible D match to TRBD2 (6 bases). Germline-derived CDR1 and CDR2 are SGHTA and FQGNSA. The CDR3 sequence is 14 residues long. The V gene lost 2 bases and the J gene lost 6 bases, with 10 bases spanning the gap.

This clone was detected a few times. The chain has TRBV19 and TRBJ2-7; 11 nucleotides match TRBD1. Germline assignment: CDR1 LNHDA and CDR2 SQIVND (reference sequence). The CDR3 is 14 amino acids. Germline trimming cut 3 bases from V and 4 bases from J; bases unmatched to any gene: 2. This CDR3 is CASSMGTGGYEQYF. Written as DNA, the CDR3 is TGTGCCAGTAGTATGGGGACAGGGGGATACGAGCAGTACTTC.

This clone showed up just a few times. The chain carries TRBV6-1 and TRBJ2-2, with unresolved D. Germline assignment: CDR1 MNHNS and CDR2 SASEGT. V was trimmed by 4 bases and J by 6 bases, leaving 24 bases between them. This CDR3 contains 18 residues. The CDR3: CASSANSPTGHLPGELFF. The CDR3 DNA sequence: TGTGCCAGCAGTGCCAATTCCCCCACGGGTCATCTCCCCGGGGAGCTGTTTTTT.

This chain links TRBV7-9 with TRBJ2-7; 7 positions match TRBD1. The CDR3 length is 12 residues. The ends lost 5 bases at V and 6 bases at J; junction bases unmatched: 4. The germline V gene encodes CDR1 SEHNR and CDR2 FQNEAQ (reference sequence). In DNA form, the CDR3 reads TGTGCCAGCAGCGCGCAGGGGGTCGAGCAGTACTTC. Translating gives CASSAQGVEQYF.

This chain uses TRBV11-3 with TRBJ2-1; D gene ambiguous. Deletions cut 1 base from V and 6 bases from J, with 7 bases between. This CDR3 comprises 13 residues. The germline gives CDR1 SGHNT, CDR2 YENEEA. Here the CDR3 DNA reads TGTGCCAGCAGCTTAGTACTCTCCAATGAGCAGTTCTTC. Translated: CASSLVLSNEQFF.

This chain uses TRBV12-5 with TRBJ2-2, with D unclear. The ends were cut back, 0 bases at V and 1 base at J, with 9 bases in the middle. CDR1 and CDR2 from the germline V gene are LGHNT and FRNRAP. This CDR3 spans 16 amino acids. CDR3 in DNA: TGTGCTAGTGGTTTGGTAGTTTCAGGGAACACCGGGGAGCTGTTTTTT. It translates to CASGLVVSGNTGELFF. Supplemented by reference TRBV12-5 and TRBJ2-2, the full variable domain reads DARVTQTPRHKVTEMGQEVTMRCQPILGHNTVFWYRQTMMQGLELLAYFRNRAPLDDSGMPKDRFSAEMPDATLATLKIQPSEPRDSAVYFCASGLVVSGNTGELFFGEGSRLTVL.